This T cell receptor beta chain derives from a study of blood T cells in healthy people across ages. Study-level points and caveats: Older individuals had lower TCR beta diversity per million T cells (the decline was roughly linear).

PCR was performed a second time for about 6 to 12 cycles using a sample-barcoded 5' primer and a J-beta primer mix. Through a template-switch adaptor with 12 random nucleotides, each cDNA molecule received a tag. Using its own MiXCR run on the 5' RACE reads, TCRdb lists one record per CDR3 protein. The sample contains about 640,000 distinct CDR3 sequences, roughly three fifths of which appear only once. This CDR3 contains 14 residues. CDR1 is SGHRS and CDR2 is YFSETQ in the germline V gene. Collection of roughly 9.6 milliliters of peripheral blood was performed for each donor. About this clonotype itself: As yet, its antigen is unknown. One junction end does not reproduce the germline sequence, and a read error may be involved.

The sample comprised blood. The receptor comes from a man aged 55 to 70 in good health. The chain employs TRBV5-1 and TRBJ2-5; 7 bases agree with TRBD1. CDR3: CVSSPGTVQETQYF. CDR3 sequence (DNA): TGCGTCAGCAGCCCCGGGACAGTCCAAGAGACCCAGTACTTC.